The clone carrying this T cell receptor (beta chain) has more than one count but fewer than ten. Antigen: not known. Relative to the germline gene, one junction end is altered; a read error may explain this. The protocol attached unique molecular identifiers to individual cDNA molecules. TCRdb independently ran MiXCR on the 5' RACE reads; one entry per CDR3 protein. The top ten hold roughly 3% of the sample, which has about 77,000 distinct CDR3 sequences, around 16% seen once. The sample is drawn from a study of early T cells in non-severe SARS-CoV-2 infection. Looking at the study overall: Sequencing input comprised bulk RNA from unsorted whole blood; chain pairing was not available. The study's findings and limits: VDJdb matching skewed toward anti-spike CD8 responses, missing private and CD4 specificities.

The TCR was taken from an adult who was a healthcare worker with PCR-confirmed SARS-CoV-2 infection or an uninfected control (not recorded which). The sample was whole blood.

DNA for the CDR3: TGTGCTAGCAGCTTAGCGATTAGCACCTACAATGAGCAGTTCTTC. Its translation is CASSLAISTYNEQFF. The chain has TRBV7-7 and TRBJ2-1; D is possibly TRBD2 (5 bases). The CDR3 has 15 amino acids. Per germline, CDR1 SSHAT and CDR2 FNYEAQ (reference sequence).